What follows describes a single TCR beta chain. Its antigen is not identified. The repertoire was sequenced with immunoSEQ multiplex PCR; TCRdb's copy has only in-frame clones and lacks some. This table holds around 140,000 clones, less than 95% found once. Germline V gene data show CDR1 as MNHNY and CDR2 as SVGAGI (reference sequence). The V and J ends lost 2 bases and 9 bases respectively, with 17 bases between them. The CDR3 runs 16 residues. This specimen belongs to a study of T cell responses to AZD1222 COVID-19 vaccine. Study outcomes and limitations: CD4 TCRs associated with vaccination spanned spike, dominating at 160-218 and 743-854. Reportedly, nearly half the spike-specific TCRs target unmutated variant regions. Females made up more of the donors, who were largely white British, and clonal diversity may have come out too low.

The clonotype was recovered from an adult in good health. This sample comprised peripheral blood, obtained on day 0 of AZD1222 vaccination. The gene calls are TRBV6-6 and TRBJ1-6, with D perhaps matching TRBD1 (6 bases). The CDR3 region is CASSYAQTGLGSPLHF. The CDR3 bases are TGTGCCAGCAGTTACGCCCAAACAGGGTTAGGTTCACCCCTCCACTTT.